This TCR beta chain was obtained from a study of blood T cell repertoires in COVID-19. The table came from immunoSEQ multiplex PCR; TCRdb's copy has only in-frame clones and leaves some out. Seen here are about 310,000 clones, 89% observed once, and the top ten hold around a tenth. Germline loops: CDR1 SGHDT, CDR2 YYEEEE. This CDR3 comprises 16 residues. V lost 3 bases, J lost 4 bases, and 6 bases stayed unmatched. The V gene is TRBV5-6, the J gene TRBJ2-3, with 12 nucleotides matching TRBD2. This receptor was obtained from a woman between 40 and 50 years old who had recovered from COVID-19. Sequenced: PBMCs or T cells enriched from blood (not recorded which). CDR3 region: CASSSTSGRPADTQYF. DNA of the CDR3: TGTGCCAGCAGCTCGACTAGCGGGAGACCCGCAGATACGCAGTATTTT. Variable domain in full (rest from reference TRBV5-6 and TRBJ2-3): DAGVTQSPTHLIKTRGQQVTLRCSPKSGHDTVSWYQQALGQGPQFIFQYYEEEERQRGNFPDRFSGHQFPNYSSELNVNALLLGDSALYLCASSSTSGRPADTQYFGPGTRLTVL.